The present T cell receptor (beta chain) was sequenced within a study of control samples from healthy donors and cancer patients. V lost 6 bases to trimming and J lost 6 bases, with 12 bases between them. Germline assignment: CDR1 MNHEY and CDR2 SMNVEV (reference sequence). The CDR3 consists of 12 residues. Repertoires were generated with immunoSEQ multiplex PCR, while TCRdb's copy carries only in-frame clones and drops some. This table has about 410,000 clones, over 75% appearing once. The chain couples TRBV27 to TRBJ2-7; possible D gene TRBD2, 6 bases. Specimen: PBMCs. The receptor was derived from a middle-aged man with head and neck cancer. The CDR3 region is CASSPRGSEQYF. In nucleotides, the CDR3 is TGTGCCAGCAGCCCCCGGGGGTCCGAGCAGTACTTC.